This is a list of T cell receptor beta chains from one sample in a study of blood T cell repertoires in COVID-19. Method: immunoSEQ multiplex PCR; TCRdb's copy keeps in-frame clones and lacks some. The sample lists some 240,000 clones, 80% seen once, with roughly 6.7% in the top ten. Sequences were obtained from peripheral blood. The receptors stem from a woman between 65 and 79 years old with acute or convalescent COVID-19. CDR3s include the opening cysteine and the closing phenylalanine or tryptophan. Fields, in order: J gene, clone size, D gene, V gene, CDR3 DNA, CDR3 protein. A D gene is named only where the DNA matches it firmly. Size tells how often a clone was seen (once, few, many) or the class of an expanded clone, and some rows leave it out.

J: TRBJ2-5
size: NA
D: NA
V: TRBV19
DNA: TGTGCCAGTAGTATATTCCCCACTGGACAGAAAGAGACCCAGTACTTC
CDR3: CASSIFPTGQKETQYF

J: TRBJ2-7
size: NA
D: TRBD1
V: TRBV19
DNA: TGTGCCAGTACTTCAATACAGGGGGATACGTCCGAGCAGTACTTC
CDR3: CASTSIQGDTSEQYF

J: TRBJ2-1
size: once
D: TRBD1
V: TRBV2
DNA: TGTGCCAGCAGTGCAGGGACAGGGGGCCGGGAGCAGTTCTTC
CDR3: CASSAGTGGREQFF

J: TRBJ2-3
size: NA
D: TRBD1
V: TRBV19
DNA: TGTGCCAGTAGTAACAGGGGCGGCACAGATACGCAGTATTTT
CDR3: CASSNRGGTDTQYF

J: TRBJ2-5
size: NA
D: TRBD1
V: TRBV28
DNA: TGTGCCAGCAGTTCGAGACAGGGGGATGGGGGAGAGACCCAGTACTTC
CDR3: CASSSRQGDGGETQYF

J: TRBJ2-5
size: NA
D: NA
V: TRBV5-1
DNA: TGCGCCAGCAGCTTGGACAGTGTAAAAGAGACCCAGTACTTC
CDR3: CASSLDSVKETQYF

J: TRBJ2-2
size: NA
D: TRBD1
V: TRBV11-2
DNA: TGTGCCAGCAGCCCACAATGGGACAGGGTGGACACCGGGGAGCTGTTTTTT
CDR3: CASSPQWDRVDTGELFF

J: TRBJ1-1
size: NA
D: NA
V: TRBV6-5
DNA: TGTGCCAGCACCCCAGGGGCAGGGTGGGGCACTGAAGCTTTCTTT
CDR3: CASTPGAGWGTEAFF

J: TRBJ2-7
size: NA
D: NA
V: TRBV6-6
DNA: TGTGCCAGCAGTTACTCGTATGGGGGCTGGGAGCAGTACTTC
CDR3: CASSYSYGGWEQYF

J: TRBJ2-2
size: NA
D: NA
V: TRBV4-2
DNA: TGTGCCAGCAGCCAAGATAGCCAGCGGGCGAACACCGGGGAGCTGTTTTTT
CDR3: CASSQDSQRANTGELFF

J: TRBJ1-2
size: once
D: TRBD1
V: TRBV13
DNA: TGTGCCAGCAGCCGTGTGCGACAGGGAGAGGATGGCTACACCTTC
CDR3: CASSRVRQGEDGYTF

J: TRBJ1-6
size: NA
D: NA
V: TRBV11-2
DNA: TGTGCCAGCAGCCCCTTACAGGCTCCCGGATCACCCCTCCACTTT
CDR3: CASSPLQAPGSPLHF

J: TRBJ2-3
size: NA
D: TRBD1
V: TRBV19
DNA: TGTGCCAGTATCCCCGGGACAGGGTCTACAGATACGCAGTATTTT
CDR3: CASIPGTGSTDTQYF

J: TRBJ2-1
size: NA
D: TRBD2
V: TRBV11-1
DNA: TGTGCCAGCACGGCGGCTAGCGGGGGGCGGAATGAGCAGTTCTTC
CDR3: CASTAASGGRNEQFF

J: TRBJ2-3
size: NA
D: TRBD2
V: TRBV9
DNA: TGTGCCAGCAGCCATGGCCCAGCGGGGGGGCATTTAGATACGCAGTATTTT
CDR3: CASSHGPAGGHLDTQYF

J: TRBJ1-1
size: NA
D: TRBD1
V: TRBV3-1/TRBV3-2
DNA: TGTGCCAGCAGCGGGGACAGGGGCACTGAAGCTTTCTTT
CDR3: CASSGDRGTEAFF

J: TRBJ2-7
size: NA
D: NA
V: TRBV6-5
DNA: TGTGCCAGCAGTTACAGGGCTTCAGGGGCCTACGAGCAGTACTTC
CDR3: CASSYRASGAYEQYF

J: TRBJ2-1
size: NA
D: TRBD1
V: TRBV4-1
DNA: TGCGCCAGCAGCCAAGGGCAGGGGGCTAGCAATGAGCAGTTCTTC
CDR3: CASSQGQGASNEQFF

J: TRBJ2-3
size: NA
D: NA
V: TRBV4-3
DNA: TGCGCCAGCAGCCAAGATTTGCAGGGGAGGGGGGATACGCAGTATTTT
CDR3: CASSQDLQGRGDTQYF

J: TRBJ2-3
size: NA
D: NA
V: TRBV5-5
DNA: TGTGCCAGCAGCTTGTCCGTGACCGACAATATTGGGCAGTATTTT
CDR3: CASSLSVTDNIGQYF

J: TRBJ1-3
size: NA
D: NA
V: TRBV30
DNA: TGTGCCGGGGACACAGCCTTTACTGGAAACACCATATATTTT
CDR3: CAGDTAFTGNTIYF

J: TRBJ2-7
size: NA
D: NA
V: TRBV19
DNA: TGTGCCACCGCGACAGTCCCAGGCCACGAGCAGTACTTC
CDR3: CATATVPGHEQYF

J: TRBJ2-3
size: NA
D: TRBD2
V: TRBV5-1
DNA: TGCGCCAGCAGCCTTCGACTAGCGGGGTCCACAGATACGCAGTATTTT
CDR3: CASSLRLAGSTDTQYF

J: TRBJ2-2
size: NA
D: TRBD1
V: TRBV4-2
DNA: TGTGCCAGCAGCCTTGACAGGGGAGACGGGGAGCTGTTTTTT
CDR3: CASSLDRGDGELFF

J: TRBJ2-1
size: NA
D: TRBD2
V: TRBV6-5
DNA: TGTGCCAGCAAAGCGGGGGACTACAATGAGCAGTTCTTC
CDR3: CASKAGDYNEQFF

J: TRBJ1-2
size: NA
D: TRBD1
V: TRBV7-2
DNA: TGTGCCAGCAGCTTTAGACAGGGCTACGGCTACACCTTC
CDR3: CASSFRQGYGYTF

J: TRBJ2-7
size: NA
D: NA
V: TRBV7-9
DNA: TGTGCCAGCAGCTTTAGCCCCAACGAGCAGTACTTC
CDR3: CASSFSPNEQYF

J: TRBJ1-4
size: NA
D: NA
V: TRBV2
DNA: TGTGCCACCGGGGGGGAGGGCGGAAAAATTGAAAAACTGTTTTTT
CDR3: CATGGEGGKIEKLFF

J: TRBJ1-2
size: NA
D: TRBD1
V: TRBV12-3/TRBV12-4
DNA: TGTGCCAGCAGCCGACAGGGTAGGGGCTACACCTTC
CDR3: CASSRQGRGYTF

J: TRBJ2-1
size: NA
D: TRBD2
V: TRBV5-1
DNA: TGCGCCAGCAGCTTGGCGAGCGGGGGGGCCGTCGAGCAGTTCTTC
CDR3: CASSLASGGAVEQFF

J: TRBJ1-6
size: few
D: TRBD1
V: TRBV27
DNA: TGTGCCAGCAGTTTATGGGACAGGGGTAATTCACCCCTCCACTTT
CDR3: CASSLWDRGNSPLHF

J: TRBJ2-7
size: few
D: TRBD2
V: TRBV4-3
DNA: TGCGCCAGCAGCCAAGCTCTAGCGGGGTCCTACGAGCAGTACTTC
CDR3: CASSQALAGSYEQYF

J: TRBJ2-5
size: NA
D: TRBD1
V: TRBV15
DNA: TGTGCCACCAGCGGACAGGGAAGAGAGACCCAGTACTTC
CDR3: CATSGQGRETQYF

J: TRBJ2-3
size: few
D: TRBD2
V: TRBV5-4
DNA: TGTGCCAGCAGCTTGGAGTCTAGCGGGGGGGTAGAGACGCAGTATTTT
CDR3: CASSLESSGGVETQYF

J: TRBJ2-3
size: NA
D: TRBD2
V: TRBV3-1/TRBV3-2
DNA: TGTGCCAGCAGCCAAGTTTCGGGGGGGGCAGATACGCAGTATTTT
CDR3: CASSQVSGGADTQYF

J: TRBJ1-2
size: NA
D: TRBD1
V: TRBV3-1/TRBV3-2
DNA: TGTGCCAGCAGCCAAGTTTCGGGACAGCTCTATGGCTACACCTTC
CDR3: CASSQVSGQLYGYTF

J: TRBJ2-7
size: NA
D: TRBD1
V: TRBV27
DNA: TGTGCCAGCAGTTTAAACCCCTGGACAGGCCGGTCCTACGAGCAGTACTTC
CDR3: CASSLNPWTGRSYEQYF

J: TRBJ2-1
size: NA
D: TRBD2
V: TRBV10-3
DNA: TGTGCCATCAGTGCAGGACTAGCGGGCCTCAATGAGCAGTTCTTC
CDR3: CAISAGLAGLNEQFF

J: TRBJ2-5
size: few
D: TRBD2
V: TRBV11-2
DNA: TGTGCCAGCAGCTGGACTAGCGGGGGGGCCGAGGAGACCCAGTACTTC
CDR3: CASSWTSGGAEETQYF

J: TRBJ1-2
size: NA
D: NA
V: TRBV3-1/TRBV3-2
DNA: TGTGCCAGCAGCCATGGGGTGGCCTTGGGGAGCTATGGCTACACCTTC
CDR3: CASSHGVALGSYGYTF

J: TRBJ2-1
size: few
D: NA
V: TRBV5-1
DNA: TGCGCCAGCAGCCCAGATGATGAGCAGTTCTTC
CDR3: CASSPDDEQFF

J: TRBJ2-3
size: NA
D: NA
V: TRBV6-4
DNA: TGTGCCAGCAGTGACTCGGGGAGTCTGATAGCAGATACGCAGTATTTT
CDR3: CASSDSGSLIADTQYF

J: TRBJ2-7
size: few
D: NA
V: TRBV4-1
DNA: TGCGCCAGCAGCCAAGGGAGTCTAATAGGCGAGCAGTACTTC
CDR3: CASSQGSLIGEQYF

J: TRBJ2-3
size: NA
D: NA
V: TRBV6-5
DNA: TGTGCCAGCAGTTCGGAGGGAGATACGCAGTATTTT
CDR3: CASSSEGDTQYF

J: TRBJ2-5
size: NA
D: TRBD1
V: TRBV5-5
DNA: TGTGCCAGCATCCAGACAGGGGTGGGACTAGAGACCCAGTACTTC
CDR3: CASIQTGVGLETQYF

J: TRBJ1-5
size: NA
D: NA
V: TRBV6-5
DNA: TGTGCCAGCAGTTTCCATGGACAGTTCAGCAATCAGCCCCAGCATTTT
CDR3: CASSFHGQFSNQPQHF